The source of this T cell receptor (beta chain) is a study of cytomegalovirus exposure and HLA in healthy donors. Study-wide results and limits: Listed as cytomegalovirus-associated were 150 or so TCR beta chains.

Repertoires were generated with immunoSEQ multiplex PCR, while TCRdb's copy carries only in-frame clones and drops some. Here the sample spans 70,000 or so clones, roughly 93% being singletons. Between the trimmed V and J ends, which lost 0 bases and 8 bases, there was a span of 11 bases. Germline values: CDR1 SGDLS, CDR2 YYNGEE. The CDR3 loop spans 13 amino acids. Concerning this clone itself: Its matching antigen is unknown.

What was sequenced was PBMCs. The gene calls are TRBV9 and TRBJ1-2; D is unresolved. This TCR was recovered from a woman under 30 in good health and CMV-seronegative. In DNA, the CDR3 is TGTGCCAGCAGCGTAGACGGGGTTGTAGGCTACACCTTC. Translated, it gives CASSVDGVVGYTF. The entire variable domain, with the rest obtained from reference TRBV9 and TRBJ1-2, is as follows: DSGVTQTPKHLITATGQRVTLRCSPRSGDLSVYWYQQSLDQGLQFLIQYYNGEERAKGNILERFSAQQFPDLHSELNLSSLELGDSALYFCASSVDGVVGYTFGSGTRLTVV.